The next 27 T cell receptor beta chains were all read from a single sample in a study of T cell responses to AZD1222 COVID-19 vaccine. Libraries were prepared by immunoSEQ multiplex PCR; TCRdb keeps only in-frame clonotypes and omits some of them. Here the sample spans 65,000 to 90,000 clones, 80% to 90% being singletons. Source: peripheral blood, taken on day 0 of AZD1222 vaccination. The receptors were gathered from an adult in good health.

V is TRBV28 and J is TRBJ2-3, with D hard to call. This CDR3 has 13 amino acids. V lost 6 bases, J lost 1 base, and 8 bases lay in between. Germline V gives CDR1 MDHEN, CDR2 SYDVKM. The CDR3 here is CASSSKGTDTQYF. Written as DNA, the CDR3 is TGTGCCAGCAGCTCGAAGGGCACAGATACGCAGTATTTT.

The chain recombines TRBV6-6 with TRBJ2-1, with 10 bases identical to TRBD2. CDR1 is MNHNY and CDR2 is SVGAGI in the germline V gene (reference sequence). This CDR3 comprises 15 residues. Trimming cost V 8 bases and J 4 bases; bases outside gene matches: 8. CDR3 DNA sequence: TGTGCCAGCGCAATGCGGACTAGCGGTTACAATGAGCAGTTCTTC. Translation gives CASAMRTSGYNEQFF.

The chain joins TRBV7-9 to TRBJ1-1; 7 bases fit TRBD1. V shed 1 base, J shed 3 bases, and the junction held 5 bases outside the gene matches. The CDR3 sequence is 15 residues long. From germline, CDR1 is SEHNR and CDR2 FQNEAQ (reference sequence). The CDR3 region has the DNA TGTGCCAGCAGCTTAGGACAGGGTTGGGACACTGAAGCTTTCTTT. Its translation is CASSLGQGWDTEAFF. Together with reference TRBV7-9 and TRBJ1-1, the CDR3 gives the full variable domain: DTGVSQNPRHKITKRGQNVTFRCDPISEHNRLYWYRQTLGQGPEFLTYFQNEAQLEKSRLLSDRFSAERPKGSFSTLEIQRTEQGDSAMYLCASSLGQGWDTEAFFGQGTRLTVV.

This chain connects TRBV19 to TRBJ1-5; D is possibly TRBD1 (5 bases). From germline, CDR1 is LNHDA and CDR2 SQIVND (reference sequence). The CDR3 is 15 amino acids. V was pared by 1 base and J by 2 bases, with 9 bases between. CDR3 region: CASSIGTSRNQPQHF. CDR3 DNA: TGTGCCAGTAGTATAGGGACATCTCGCAATCAGCCCCAGCATTTT.

The J gene is TRBJ2-1, the V gene TRBV28, with a tentative D call TRBD1 (5 bases). Between the trimmed V and J ends, which lost 6 bases and 6 bases, there was a span of 9 bases. CDR1 and CDR2 (germline): MDHEN, SYDVKM. The CDR3 has 12 residues. The CDR3 bases are TGTGCCAGCAGCTGGACAATCAATGAGCAGTTCTTC. This encodes CASSWTINEQFF.

This rearrangement joins TRBV12-2 to TRBJ1-1. TRBV12-2 is a pseudogene segment. The CDR3 sequence is 15 residues long. The CDR3 sequence: CASRLARAGATEAFF. DNA for the CDR3: TGTGCAAGTCGCTTAGCGCGGGCGGGGGCCACTGAAGCTTTCTTT.

The V and J genes are TRBV10-2 and TRBJ2-4; D is unclear. The germline V gene has CDR1 WSHSY and CDR2 SAAADI. V was pared by 3 bases and J by 0 bases, with 9 bases between. The CDR3 spans 15 residues. In DNA form, the CDR3 reads TGCGCCAGCAGTGATTACGGTCTAGCCAAAAACATTCAGTACTTC. Translation gives CASSDYGLAKNIQYF.

This chain links TRBV10-3 with TRBJ1-3; 7 nucleotides agree with TRBD1. The CDR3 has 15 amino acids. In germline, CDR1 is ENHRY, CDR2 SYGVKD. The J segment lost 1 base and the V segment lost 7 bases, leaving 7 bases of the junction unmatched. CDR3 amino acids: CAIKAGTDSGNTIYF. Here the CDR3 DNA reads TGTGCCATCAAAGCCGGGACAGATTCTGGAAACACCATATATTTT.

The rearrangement links TRBV7-2 to TRBJ2-1; D may be TRBD1 (5 bases). CDR3 length equals 13 residues. Germline CDR1 is SGHTA and CDR2 is FQGNSA. Trimming removed 4 bases from V and 8 bases from J, with 12 bases in between. CDR3 DNA sequence: TGTGCCAGCAGCTCCCCTAGGGGTCATGAGCAGTTCTTC. Translating it yields CASSSPRGHEQFF.

On this clone: The junction does not match germline at one end; this may be a read error. This chain joins TRBV28 and TRBJ2-1; D call uncertain. The germline V gene encodes CDR1 MDHEN and CDR2 SYDVKM. This CDR3 contains 15 residues. CDR3 bases: TGTGCCAGCAGGGACGGGCGGCTGTCCTTCAATGAGCAGTTCTTC. Its protein is CASRDGRLSFNEQFF.

The rearrangement joins TRBV27 to TRBJ2-4; no definite D call. The CDR3 is 11 residues long. Trimming shortened V by 7 bases and J by 8 bases, and 9 bases separated the two germline ends. Germline loops: CDR1 MNHEY, CDR2 SMNVEV (reference sequence). The CDR3 DNA reads TGTGCCAGCACCAGTGGGGACATTCAGTACTTC. It specifies CASTSGDIQYF.

The chain carries TRBV7-3 and TRBJ2-1, with 11 bases fitting TRBD2. The CDR3 is 15 residues long. In germline, CDR1 is SGHTA, CDR2 FQGTGA. V lost 5 bases to trimming and J lost 4 bases; unmatched junction nucleotides: 4. In DNA, the CDR3 is TGTGCCAGCAGCCTAGCGGGAGGACCATACAATGAGCAGTTCTTC. Translation gives CASSLAGGPYNEQFF.

The V and J genes are TRBV19 and TRBJ1-1; D unclear. Trimming took 1 base from V and 0 from J, leaving 9 bases between them. The CDR3 length is 15 residues. Germline V lookup: CDR1 LNHDA, CDR2 SQIVND (reference sequence). Written as DNA, the CDR3 is TGTGCCAGTAGTATAGGAACCGGTATGAACACTGAAGCTTTCTTT. Amino acid sequence: CASSIGTGMNTEAFF.

The chain recombines TRBV5-1 with TRBJ1-1, with D hard to call. Trimming removed 0 bases from V and 5 bases from J, with 11 bases in between. The CDR3 has 14 amino acids. The germline CDR1 and CDR2 sequences are SGHRS and YFSETQ. CDR3 in amino acids: CASSLELGGTEAFF. CDR3 DNA sequence: TGCGCCAGCAGCTTGGAATTGGGTGGGACTGAAGCTTTCTTT.

The CDR3 is CASSQALVGSPAFF. CDR3 coding DNA: TGTGCCAGCAGCCAAGCCCTGGTGGGGTCCCCAGCTTTCTTT. This rearrangement joins TRBV3-1 (or the pseudogene TRBV3-2) to TRBJ1-1; no clear D. CDR3 size: 14 residues. The germline V gene has CDR1 LGHDT and CDR2 YNNKEL (reference sequence). V was cut by 1 base and J by 10 bases, with 16 bases left in between.

V and J are TRBV4-2 and TRBJ1-6, with TRBD1 matching over 7 bases. The J segment lost 7 bases and the V segment lost 0 bases, leaving 3 bases of the junction unmatched. Germline-derived CDR1 and CDR2 are LGHNA and YNFKEQ. The length of the CDR3 is 15 residues. CDR3 in DNA: TGTGCCAGCAGCCAAGAGGCGACAGGGAATTCACCCCTCCACTTT. Translating gives CASSQEATGNSPLHF.

The CDR3 sequence: CSATWAHEQYF. In DNA, the CDR3 is TGCAGTGCCACTTGGGCGCACGAGCAGTACTTC. This chain uses TRBV20-1 with TRBJ2-7; no firm D call. The CDR3 extends over 11 amino acids. V lost 6 bases and J lost 5, with 11 bases in between. Germline assignment: CDR1 DFQATT and CDR2 SNEGSKA (reference sequence).

The V and J genes are TRBV7-2 and TRBJ2-7; D is undetermined. V lost 8 bases and J 5 bases, leaving 10 bases between the germline ends. This CDR3 is built from 11 residues. Germline V gives CDR1 SGHTA, CDR2 FQGNSA. CDR3: CASRRWDEQYF. The DNA of the CDR3 is TGTGCCAGCCGCAGATGGGACGAGCAGTACTTC.

The chain carries TRBV4-1 and TRBJ1-2, with D possibly being TRBD1 (5 bases). This CDR3 has 16 amino acids. Trimming removed 3 bases at V and 0 bases at J, with 14 bases between. Germline V gene lookup returns CDR1 MGHRA and CDR2 YSYEKL. Here the CDR3 reads CASSQAWRGANYGYTF. The CDR3 DNA reads TGCGCCAGCAGCCAGGCATGGAGGGGCGCTAACTATGGCTACACCTTC.

This chain uses TRBV7-8 with TRBJ1-6; TRBD1 might be the D (5 bases). Germline V gene sequence: CDR1 SGHVS, CDR2 FQNEAQ. The CDR3 has 17 amino acids. V was pared by 7 bases and J by 2 bases, with 18 bases between. The CDR3 nucleotides are TGTGCCAGCAAGGGGAGGGTTGAATTAACCTATAATTCACCCCTCCACTTT. This encodes CASKGRVELTYNSPLHF.

The chain links TRBV9 to TRBJ1-6, with 7 positions matching TRBD1. V dropped 4 bases and J dropped 6; count of bases not matched to a gene: 7. The CDR3 has 15 residues. The germline V gene has CDR1 SGDLS and CDR2 YYNGEE. The CDR3 DNA is TGTGCCAGCAGCTGGGCAGGGGGAGGTAATTCACCCCTCCACTTT. It codes for CASSWAGGGNSPLHF.

CDR3 in amino acids: CASNTAVTGLLMGSNQPQHF. CDR3 DNA sequence: TGTGCCAGCAACACCGCGGTTACGGGACTCCTAATGGGTAGCAATCAGCCCCAGCATTTT. V gene TRBV21-1 combines with J gene TRBJ1-5. TRBV21-1 is a documented pseudogene. CDR3 length: 20 amino acids.

V and J are TRBV28 and TRBJ1-5, with 7 nucleotides matching TRBD1. Germline values: CDR1 MDHEN, CDR2 SYDVKM. V lost 6 bases to trimming and J lost 8 bases; unmatched junction nucleotides: 4. The CDR3 extends over 12 amino acids. The CDR3 DNA follows: TGTGCCAGCAGAGGGGGCGGGGAGCCCCAGCATTTT. The encoded protein is CASRGGGEPQHF.

The J gene is TRBJ2-1, the V gene TRBV7-2; possible D gene TRBD2, 6 bases. The V and J ends lost 4 bases and 4 bases respectively, with 14 bases between them. Germline assignment: CDR1 SGHTA and CDR2 FQGNSA. This CDR3 comprises 15 residues. As DNA, the CDR3 is TGTGCCAGCAGCTCCGGGGCCGGGACTTACAATGAGCAGTTCTTC. Amino acids: CASSSGAGTYNEQFF.

The chain joins TRBV7-6 to TRBJ1-6; a weak D match, TRBD1 (5 bases). The CDR3 length is 15 residues. Germline V gene data show CDR1 as SGHVS and CDR2 as FNYEAQ. V gave up 0 bases and J gave up 7 bases, with 10 bases separating them. CDR3 protein: CASSLADTTNSPLHF. DNA for the CDR3: TGTGCCAGCAGCTTAGCGGACACCACGAATTCACCCCTCCACTTT.

This chain connects TRBV10-1 to TRBJ1-4; no reliable D call. Germline V gene data show CDR1 as WNHNN and CDR2 as SYGVQD (reference sequence). Trimming removed 5 bases at V and 2 bases at J, with 21 bases between. This CDR3 has 18 amino acids. For the CDR3, the DNA is TGCGCCAGCAGTCATCCGGGCGGGGATGGAGGCACTAATGAAAAACTGTTTTTT. This sequence encodes CASSHPGGDGGTNEKLFF.

The chain combines TRBV7-2 with TRBJ1-5, with 11 bases that match TRBD1. V trimming: 5 bases; J trimming: 6 bases; junction bases outside the gene matches: 9. This CDR3 has 16 residues. Germline CDR1 reads SGHTA; CDR2 reads FQGNSA. The CDR3 spells CASSPGGTGGSQPQHF. The CDR3 nucleotides are TGTGCCAGCAGCCCGGGAGGGACAGGGGGATCTCAGCCCCAGCATTTT.